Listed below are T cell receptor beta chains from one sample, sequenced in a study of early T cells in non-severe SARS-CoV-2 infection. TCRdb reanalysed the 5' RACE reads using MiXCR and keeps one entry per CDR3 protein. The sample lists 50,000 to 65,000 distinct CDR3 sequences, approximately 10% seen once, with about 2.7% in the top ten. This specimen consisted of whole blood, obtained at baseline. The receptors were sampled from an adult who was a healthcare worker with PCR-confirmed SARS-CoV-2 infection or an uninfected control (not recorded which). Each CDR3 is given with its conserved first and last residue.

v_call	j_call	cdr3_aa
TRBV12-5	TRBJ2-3	CASGSSAQGTDTQYF
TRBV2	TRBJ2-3	CASSDGGASGDTQYF
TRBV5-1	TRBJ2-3	CASSVTPSGVITDTQYF
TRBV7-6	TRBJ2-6	CASTGLSGSGANVLTF
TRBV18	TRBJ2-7	CASSPDGPYEQYF
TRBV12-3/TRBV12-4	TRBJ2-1	CASGPPGTSGGNEQFF
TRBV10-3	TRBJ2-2	CAISSRQLAGGLDGELFF
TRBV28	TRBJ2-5	CASVERGGRETQYF
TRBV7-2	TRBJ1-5	CASSPMSQKNQPQHF
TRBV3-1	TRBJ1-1	CASSQEAGGYTEAFF
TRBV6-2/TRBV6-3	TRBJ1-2	CASTPLGDGYTF
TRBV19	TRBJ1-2	CASTPYAGWSYGYTF
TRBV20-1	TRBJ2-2	CSARDDRAGELFF
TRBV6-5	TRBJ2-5	CASSSLGQETQYF
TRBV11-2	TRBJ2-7	CASSLVVEQYF
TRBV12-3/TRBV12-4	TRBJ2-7	CASSSPAGILREQYF
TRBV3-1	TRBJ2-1	CASSQAAGSYNEQFF
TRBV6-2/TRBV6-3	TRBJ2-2	CASSYRGPNTGELFF
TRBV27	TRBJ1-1	CASRLGQPYTEAFF
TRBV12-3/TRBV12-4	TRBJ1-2	CASRRGASGYTF
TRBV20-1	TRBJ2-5	CSGTSGGAKTQYF
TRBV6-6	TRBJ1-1	CASRLRGNTEAFF
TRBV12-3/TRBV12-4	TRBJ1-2	CASGDRVYGYTF
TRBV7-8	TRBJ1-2	CASSSKQGVGYTF
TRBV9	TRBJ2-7	CASSVGDAPFYEQYF
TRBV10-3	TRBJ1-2	CAIRGDRRVGGYTF
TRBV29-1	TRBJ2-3	CSVESRGLRGTQYF
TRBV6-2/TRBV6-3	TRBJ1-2	CASTQGSPYGYTF
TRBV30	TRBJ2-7	CAWSPFGTVRSYEQYF
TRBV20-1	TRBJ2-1	CSANPFRPRTYNEQFF
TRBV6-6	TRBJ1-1	CASSPVPWTHQNTEAFF
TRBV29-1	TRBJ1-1	CSVERGNTEAFF
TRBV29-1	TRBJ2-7	CSVKSGGPYEQYF
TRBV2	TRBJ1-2	CASSDRGQGSGYTF
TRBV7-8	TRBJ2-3	CASSLQHTDTQYF
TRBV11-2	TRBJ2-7	CASSLRGSSGDSYEQYF
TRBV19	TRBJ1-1	CASSINPGLNTEAFF
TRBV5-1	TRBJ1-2	CASSLGIGDMNYGYTF
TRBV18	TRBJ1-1	CASSPPHQGNTEAFF
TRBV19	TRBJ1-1	CATHPGVRNTEAFF
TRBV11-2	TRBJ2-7	CASRTIAGSSYEQYF
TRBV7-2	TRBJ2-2	CASSPTLGSGELFF
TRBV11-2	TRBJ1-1	CASSLIELEAFF
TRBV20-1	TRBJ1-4	CSAAGRPLANEKLFF
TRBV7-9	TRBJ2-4	CATKSGNIQYF
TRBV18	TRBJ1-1	CASSPDGGAGTEAFF
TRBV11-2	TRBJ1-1	CASSPGLSTMNTEAFF
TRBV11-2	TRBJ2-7	CASSLGWGGRYF
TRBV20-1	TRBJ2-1	CSASVWSSYNEQFF
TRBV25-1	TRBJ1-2	CASSAPGENYGYTF
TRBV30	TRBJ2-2	CAWSVGDRDTGELFF
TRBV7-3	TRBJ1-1	CASSLAQTMNTEAFF
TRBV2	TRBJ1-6	CASSRTAEALHF
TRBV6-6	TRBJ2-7	CASTPDGSLYEQYF
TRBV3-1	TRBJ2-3	CASSQGADTQYF
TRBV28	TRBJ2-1	CASSSHDDGSYNEQFF
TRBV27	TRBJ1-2	CASRGAGQNYGYTF
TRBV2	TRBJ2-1	CASSERLRNPLGGEQFF
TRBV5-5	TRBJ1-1	CASTQPPGLKEAFF
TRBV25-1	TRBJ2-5	CASSDYGVRETQYF